Presented here are 20 T cell receptor beta chains from one specimen sequenced in a study of early T cells in non-severe SARS-CoV-2 infection. TCRdb processed the 5' RACE reads anew with MiXCR; each CDR3 protein has one entry. In the table there are under 35,000 distinct CDR3 sequences, around 3% of which are singletons. Material for sequencing was whole blood. These receptors were obtained from an adult who was a healthcare worker with PCR-confirmed SARS-CoV-2 infection or an uninfected control (not recorded which).

This clonotype has a count of ten or more. The V gene is TRBV7-3, the J gene TRBJ2-2; 10 bases line up with TRBD1. V shed 5 bases, J shed 5 bases, and the junction held 17 bases outside the gene matches. Germline V CDR1 and CDR2: SGHTA, FQGTGA. The CDR3 consists of 19 residues. CDR3 in amino acids: CASSPFRDRGQPGTGELFF. The CDR3, as DNA: TGTGCCAGCAGCCCCTTCCGGGACAGGGGCCAACCTGGGACCGGGGAGCTGTTTTTT.

This clonotype was detected many times. The V call is TRBV5-4, the J call TRBJ1-1, with 9 nucleotides matching TRBD1. CDR1 is SGHNT and CDR2 is YYREEE in the germline V gene (reference sequence). CDR3 length equals 15 residues. Trimming cost V 0 bases and J 1 base; bases outside gene matches: 1. CDR3 nucleotides: TGTGCCAGCAGCTTGGGGGACAGGGCGAACACTGAAGCTTTCTTT. Its protein is CASSLGDRANTEAFF.

This clonotype was counted ten times or more. The CDR3 DNA reads as TGCAGCGTCCCTACTCTGGGGGTAGGGGAGACCCAGTACTTC. It codes for CSVPTLGVGETQYF. The V gene is TRBV29-1, the J gene TRBJ2-5; either TRBD1 or TRBD2 may fit D (5 bases each). CDR3 length: 14 residues. CDR1 and CDR2 (germline): SQVTM, ANQGSEA. Trimming took off 6 bases at V and 5 bases at J, with 19 bases between the two ends.

This clonotype occurred many times. The chain has TRBV2 and TRBJ1-6; D gene ambiguous. Germline V lookup: CDR1 SNHLY, CDR2 FYNNEI. Trimming removed 5 bases from V and 0 bases from J, with 5 bases in between. The CDR3 has 14 residues. The CDR3 region is CASSQSSYNSPLHF. Here the CDR3 DNA reads TGTGCCAGCAGTCAGAGCTCCTATAATTCACCCCTCCACTTT.

The gene calls are TRBV4-1 and TRBJ2-1; the match to TRBD1 covers 8 bases. Germline CDR1 MGHRA, CDR2 YSYEKL. The CDR3 spans 16 residues. V shed 4 bases and J 5 bases; nucleotides not matched to a gene: 10. Written as DNA, the CDR3 is TGCGCCAGCAGCCCCGGACAGGGTCACTTGGACAATGAGCAGTTCTTC. Amino acids: CASSPGQGHLDNEQFF.

This clonotype was seen repeatedly, ten times or more. The chain combines TRBV29-1 with TRBJ2-5, with TRBD2 matching 8 bases. The J segment lost 3 bases and the V segment lost 1 base, leaving 4 bases of the junction unmatched. CDR1 is SQVTM, CDR2 ANQGSEA, per germline. The CDR3 covers 14 residues. CDR3 residues: CSVEVVAGKETQYF. In DNA form, the CDR3 reads TGCAGCGTTGAAGTTGTAGCGGGGAAAGAGACCCAGTACTTC.

This clonotype was detected many times. The chain combines TRBV11-2 with TRBJ2-7, with D perhaps matching TRBD1 or TRBD2 (6 bases each). Germline CDR1 reads SGHAT; CDR2 reads FQNNGV. The CDR3 contains 15 residues. V was trimmed by 2 bases and J by 4 bases, leaving 15 bases between them. The CDR3 DNA reads as TGTGCCAGCAGCTTAAGACTTGGGGGGCTTTACGAGCAGTACGTC. Its protein is CASSLRLGGLYEQYV.

The table lists this clonotype with many counts. The chain is built from TRBV20-1 and TRBJ2-1; TRBD2 might be the D (6 bases). Trimming took 6 bases from V and 8 from J, leaving 20 bases between them. The germline V gene has CDR1 DFQATT and CDR2 SNEGSKA (reference sequence). This CDR3 spans 14 amino acids. The DNA for the CDR3 is TGCAGTGCAGCTCCGGGAGCACGAGGGGATGAGCAGTTCTTC. Its protein is CSAAPGARGDEQFF.

This clonotype appeared many times. The chain uses TRBV6-2 or TRBV6-3 and TRBJ1-1; a possible D gene is TRBD1 (5 bases). This CDR3 is 20 amino acids long. Per the germline V gene, CDR1 is MNHEY and CDR2 is SVGEGT. Trimming cost V 6 bases and J 3 bases, with 32 bases left between them. In DNA, the CDR3 is TGTGCCAGCAGACACATACCCCTCCCAGGGAATGGGTATTTTGACACTGAAGCTTTCTTT. This sequence encodes CASRHIPLPGNGYFDTEAFF.

This clonotype was seen a handful of times. The gene calls are TRBV19 and TRBJ2-1, with 7 positions matching TRBD2. The trim removed 5 bases at V and 4 bases at J, leaving 17 bases unmatched. Germline V gives CDR1 LNHDA, CDR2 SQIVND (reference sequence). The CDR3 has 18 amino acids. CDR3 amino acids: CASSPLRTSEVMYNEQFF. In nucleotides, the CDR3 is TGTGCCAGTAGTCCCCTTAGGACTAGTGAGGTGATGTACAATGAGCAGTTCTTC.

This clonotype was detected many times. The genes are TRBV12-5 and TRBJ1-3; D is possibly TRBD1 (6 bases). Trimming cost V 3 bases and J 1 base, with 19 bases left between them. Germline-derived CDR1 and CDR2 are LGHNT and FRNRAP. The CDR3 covers 18 residues. This CDR3 reads CASGFPLLQGGSGNTIYF. In nucleotides, the CDR3 is TGTGCTAGTGGTTTCCCCCTACTACAGGGCGGATCTGGAAACACCATATATTTT.

This clonotype was found many times. This chain connects TRBV6-6 to TRBJ2-7, with D possibly matching TRBD1 (7 bases). The length of the CDR3 is 16 residues. Germline loops: CDR1 MNHNY, CDR2 SVGAGI (reference sequence). V lost 5 bases, J lost 3 bases, and 20 bases lay in between. The CDR3 DNA follows: TGTGCCAGCAGTCTCCGTCAGGGGGGATTGGTCTACGAGCAGTACGTC. Translation gives CASSLRQGGLVYEQYV.

The chain combines TRBV5-6 with TRBJ2-5; unclear D gene. The CDR3 sequence is 15 residues long. Germline values: CDR1 SGHDT, CDR2 YYEEEE. V was cut by 0 bases and J by 0 bases, with 9 bases left in between. CDR3 loop: CASSLGSPYQETQYF. The CDR3 nucleotides are TGTGCCAGCAGCTTGGGGAGTCCGTACCAAGAGACCCAGTACTTC. The full variable domain, its missing parts supplied by reference TRBV5-6 and TRBJ2-5, is DAGVTQSPTHLIKTRGQQVTLRCSPKSGHDTVSWYQQALGQGPQFIFQYYEEEERQRGNFPDRFSGHQFPNYSSELNVNALLLGDSALYLCASSLGSPYQETQYFGPGTRLLVL.

This clonotype has ten or more counts. This chain links TRBV6-4 with TRBJ1-1; D is undetermined. This CDR3 spans 14 amino acids. Germline CDR1 is MRHNA and CDR2 is SNTAGT. Trimming shortened V by 4 bases and J by 0 bases, and 9 bases separated the two germline ends. CDR3 in DNA: TGTGCCAGCAGTGCTTCTTCGGTGAACACTGAAGCTTTCTTT. Translated, it gives CASSASSVNTEAFF.

In this sample, this clonotype turned up many times. The chain carries TRBV29-1 and TRBJ1-6, with D tentatively TRBD1 (5 bases). Trimming shortened V by 6 bases and J by 8 bases, and 14 bases separated the two germline ends. The germline gives CDR1 SQVTM, CDR2 ANQGSEA. The CDR3 consists of 13 residues. CDR3 in amino acids: CSVRGDAYSPLHF. DNA for the CDR3: TGCAGCGTCCGAGGGGACGCCTATTCACCCCTCCACTTT.

In this sample, this clonotype turned up many times. The chain recombines TRBV20-1 with TRBJ2-2; 8 nucleotides match TRBD1. The CDR3 has 16 residues. Losses at the gene ends were 4 bases for V and 2 bases for J; bases not matched to a gene: 9. Germline CDR1 DFQATT, CDR2 SNEGSKA (reference sequence). The CDR3 is CSATSLGQANTGELFF. The CDR3 DNA reads TGCAGTGCTACCTCCCTGGGACAGGCAAACACCGGGGAGCTGTTTTTT.

This clonotype was recorded a few times. The chain is built from TRBV5-5 and TRBJ1-1; possibly TRBD1 for D (5 bases). Trimming shortened V by 2 bases and J by 0 bases, and 11 bases separated the two germline ends. CDR3 length: 15 residues. CDR1 is SGHKS, CDR2 YYEKEE, per germline (reference sequence). CDR3 DNA: TGTGCCAGCAGCTTAGTTGGGGGTATGAACACTGAAGCTTTCTTT. Translation gives CASSLVGGMNTEAFF.

In its sample, this clonotype was seen many times. J is TRBJ1-4 and V is TRBV7-2; TRBD1 is a possible D gene (6 bases). Trimming took 2 bases from V and 8 from J, leaving 15 bases between them. Germline assignment: CDR1 SGHTA and CDR2 FQGNSA. This CDR3 comprises 15 residues. The CDR3 spells CASSLNEGGREKLFF. The CDR3 region has the DNA TGTGCCAGCAGCTTAAACGAGGGGGGCAGGGAAAAACTGTTTTTT.

This clonotype was observed a few times. The CDR3 sequence is CATSPLGGSKYEQYV. DNA of the CDR3: TGTGCCACCAGCCCCCTTGGAGGCTCGAAGTACGAGCAGTACGTC. The chain employs TRBV15 and TRBJ2-7; D may be TRBD2 (5 bases). The V gene's germline CDR1 is LNHNV and CDR2 YYDKDF (reference sequence). V lost 5 bases to trimming and J lost 4 bases, with 18 bases between them. This CDR3 spans 15 amino acids.

There are many counts of this clonotype. The chain couples TRBV5-4 to TRBJ1-4; 7 bases map to TRBD1. The CDR3 is 15 amino acids. Looked up from germline, CDR1 is SGHNT and CDR2 is YYREEE (reference sequence). The V and J ends lost 4 bases and 6 bases, in that order; junction bases with no gene match: 9. CDR3 sequence: CASSQSQGSHEKLFF. The DNA for the CDR3 is TGTGCCAGCAGCCAATCACAGGGGTCTCATGAAAAACTGTTTTTT. Supplemented by reference TRBV5-4 and TRBJ1-4, the full variable domain reads ETGVTQSPTHLIKTRGQQVTLRCSSQSGHNTVSWYQQALGQGPQFIFQYYREEENGRGNFPPRFSGLQFPNYSSELNVNALELDDSALYLCASSQSQGSHEKLFFGSGTQLSVL.